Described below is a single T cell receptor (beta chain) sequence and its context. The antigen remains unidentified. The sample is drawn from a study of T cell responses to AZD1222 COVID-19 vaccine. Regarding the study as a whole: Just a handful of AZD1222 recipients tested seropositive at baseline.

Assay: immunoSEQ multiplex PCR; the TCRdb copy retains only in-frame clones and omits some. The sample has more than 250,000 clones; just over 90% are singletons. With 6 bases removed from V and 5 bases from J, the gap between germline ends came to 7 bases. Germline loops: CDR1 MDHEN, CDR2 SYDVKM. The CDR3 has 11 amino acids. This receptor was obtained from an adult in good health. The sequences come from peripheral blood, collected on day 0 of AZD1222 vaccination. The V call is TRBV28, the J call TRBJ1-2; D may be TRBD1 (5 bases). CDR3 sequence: CASRGTYGYTF. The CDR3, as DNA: TGTGCCAGCAGGGGGACTTATGGCTACACCTTC.